The present T cell receptor (delta chain) was sequenced within a study of gamma delta lymphoproliferative disorders and STAT genes. Study overall: Delta libraries were made per EuroClonality-NGS working group procedure. Study results and limitations: Most major patient clonotypes were shared with at least one healthy donor. Patient gamma repertoires clustered apart from healthy controls; delta did not.

TCRdb ran CATT on the multiplex PCR reads. Of about 1,200 delta-chain clones in the sample, more than 1.3% were seen once. There are 23 residues in the CDR3. Germline loops: CDR1 TSWWSYY, CDR2 QGS. With regard to this clone: The antigen is undetermined. TCRdb's protein, taken from a much larger clone, differs from this DNA's translation at residue 21, likely owing to a read error; the protein displayed comes from the DNA.

The receptor sequences were amplified from genomic DNA of peripheral blood mononuclear cells. Healthy adult blood donors, age- and sex-matched, served as controls. Sequenced: blood. The chain is built from TRDV1 and TRDJ1; a weak D match, TRDD2 (9 bases). The TCR sequence derives from a human donor in good health. The CDR3 bases are TGTGCTCTTGGGGAAGCTTCCTTCCTACGTCTCCAGAGTCGGGATACGAGGACCGATAAACCCATCTTT. Translated, it gives CALGEASFLRLQSRDTRTDKPIF.